This TCR beta chain was identified during a study of blood T cell repertoires in COVID-19. The protocol was immunoSEQ multiplex PCR, while the TCRdb copy is restricted to in-frame clones and leaves out a portion. The table records tens of thousands of clones, 70% to 80% of them present only once. Trimming cost V 3 bases and J 6 bases, with 15 bases left between them. Per germline, CDR1 SGDLS and CDR2 YYNGEE. The CDR3 sequence is 14 residues long. Material for sequencing was peripheral blood. The genes are TRBV9 and TRBJ1-2; a possible D gene is TRBD1 (6 bases). The receptor was isolated from a woman in her 70s with acute or convalescent COVID-19. The CDR3 region has the DNA TGTGCCAGCAGCGCATCCGGGACATCTGATGGCTACACCTTC. It yields the protein CASSASGTSDGYTF.